This entry lists 14 T cell receptor beta chains sequenced from one sample in a study of T cells after yellow fever vaccination. One entry per CDR3 protein results from TCRdb running MiXCR on the 5' RACE reads. Of 250,000 to 400,000 distinct CDR3 sequences listed, around 4.4% are singletons. The specimen was PBMCs, collected 15 days after the yellow fever booster vaccination. These TCRs come from a man aged 18 to 29 who received the YFV17D yellow fever vaccine.

The gene calls are TRBV7-9 and TRBJ2-3; the match to TRBD1 covers 8 bases. V lost 3 bases to trimming and J lost 7 bases; unmatched junction nucleotides: 6. Germline V gives CDR1 SEHNR, CDR2 FQNEAQ (reference sequence). This CDR3 comprises 14 residues. CDR3: CASSFTGTGNTQYF. CDR3 nucleotides: TGTGCCAGCAGCTTCACCGGGACAGGCAATACGCAGTATTTT.

Many counts were recorded for this clonotype. The chain employs TRBV7-8 and TRBJ2-7; D perhaps matches TRBD1 (5 bases). Germline-derived CDR1 and CDR2 are SGHVS and FQNEAQ. V was clipped by 1 base and J by 4 bases, with 8 bases between them. The CDR3 is 13 residues long. Here the CDR3 DNA reads TGTGCCAGCAGCTTAGGGGGCCCTTACGAGCAGTACGTC. It yields the protein CASSLGGPYEQYV.

This clonotype came up a few times. J is TRBJ2-6 and V is TRBV29-1; D is unclear. V shed 6 bases and J shed 0 bases, with 9 bases lying between them. This CDR3 spans 14 amino acids. Per germline, CDR1 SQVTM and CDR2 ANQGSEA. CDR3 region: CSVSTSSGANVLTF. The CDR3, as DNA: TGCAGCGTGTCGACGTCCTCTGGGGCCAACGTCCTGACTTTC.

This clonotype has only a few counts. The chain couples TRBV20-1 to TRBJ1-1; D is undetermined. Per germline, CDR1 DFQATT and CDR2 SNEGSKA (reference sequence). Trimming removed 3 bases from V and 4 bases from J, with 15 bases in between. The CDR3 spans 14 residues. For the CDR3, the DNA is TGCAGTGCTAGTTTTTGGACCTTTTCCACTGAAGCTTTCTTT. This gives the protein CSASFWTFSTEAFF.

This clonotype has just a few counts. This sequence joins TRBV5-1 and TRBJ1-4; D uncertain. Germline values: CDR1 SGHRS, CDR2 YFSETQ. V was pared by 2 bases and J by 1 base, with 15 bases between. The CDR3 is made up of 17 amino acids. The CDR3 protein is CASSLGVSWGTNEKLFF. The CDR3 DNA reads TGCGCCAGCAGCTTAGGCGTATCGTGGGGAACTAATGAAAAACTGTTTTTT.

This clonotype was picked up a small number of times. The chain employs TRBV2 and TRBJ2-1; the D gene is possibly TRBD2 (6 bases). Germline CDR1 reads SNHLY; CDR2 reads FYNNEI. Trimming pared 0 bases from V and 2 bases from J, leaving 11 bases between. The CDR3 has 16 residues. CDR3 DNA: TGTGCCAGCAGTGAAGCTAGCGGCGTGGCCTACAATGAGCAGTTCTTC. It translates to CASSEASGVAYNEQFF.

J is TRBJ2-7 and V is TRBV7-2, with D unresolved. The length of the CDR3 is 15 residues. CDR1 SGHTA and CDR2 FQGNSA come from the germline V gene. V dropped 4 bases and J dropped 6 bases, with 19 bases sitting between them. The CDR3 bases are TGTGCCAGCAGCTCAGAACAGTTAGTAGCTGCCGAGCAGTACTTC. It is translated as CASSSEQLVAAEQYF. The whole variable domain, remainder taken from reference TRBV7-2 and TRBJ2-7, is GAGVSQSPSNKVTEKGKDVELRCDPISGHTALYWYRQSLGQGLEFLIYFQGNSAPDKSGLPSDRFSAERTGGSVSTLTIQRTQQEDSAVYLCASSSEQLVAAEQYFGPGTRLTVT.

There are many counts of this clonotype. This chain uses TRBV20-1 with TRBJ1-4; D gene uncertain. CDR1 and CDR2 (germline): DFQATT, SNEGSKA (reference sequence). There are 13 residues in the CDR3. V lost 6 bases, J lost 8 bases, and 16 bases lay in between. DNA for the CDR3: TGCAGTGCGCGTGGGGAGCTTGGGGAAAAACTGTTTTTT. It yields the protein CSARGELGEKLFF.

This clonotype turned up a few times. The chain carries TRBV5-1 and TRBJ1-2; TRBD1 agrees at 9 bases. Germline CDR1 is SGHRS and CDR2 is YFSETQ. CDR3 length equals 14 residues. V shed 7 bases and J 2 bases; nucleotides not matched to a gene: 6. This chain's CDR3 is CASRLGQGNYGYTF. CDR3 DNA: TGCGCCAGCCGACTCGGACAGGGGAACTATGGCTACACCTTC.

This clonotype was seen at least ten times. The genes are TRBV6-5 and TRBJ1-1; D gene ambiguous. The ends were cut back, 6 bases at V and 1 base at J, with 12 bases in the middle. This CDR3 spans 14 amino acids. CDR1 MNHEY and CDR2 SVGAGI come from the germline V gene. CDR3 coding DNA: TGTGCCAGCAGCCCCCTCCGGAAGAACACTGAAGCTTTCTTT. This gives the protein CASSPLRKNTEAFF.

The chain combines TRBV9 with TRBJ2-2; 9 nucleotides match TRBD1. CDR3 length equals 17 residues. Per the germline V gene, CDR1 is SGDLS and CDR2 is YYNGEE. Trimming at V came to 3 bases and at J to 5 bases, leaving 11 bases not matched to a gene. The DNA for the CDR3 is TGTGCCAGCAGCGCCGCACAGGGGGCCCTGAAGACCGGGGAGCTGTTTTTT. This sequence encodes CASSAAQGALKTGELFF.

A few counts support this clonotype. The chain employs TRBV20-1 and TRBJ1-1; possible D gene TRBD1, 6 bases. The germline V gene has CDR1 DFQATT and CDR2 SNEGSKA (reference sequence). The CDR3 consists of 13 residues. V was shortened by 5 bases and J by 1 base, with 11 bases between the two germline ends. The CDR3 nucleotides read TGCAGTGCTGGAAAGGGACAGAACACTGAAGCTTTCTTT. Its translation: CSAGKGQNTEAFF.

This clonotype has only a few counts. The chain employs TRBV7-2 and TRBJ2-5; D may be TRBD2 (6 bases). Germline V gene data show CDR1 as SGHTA and CDR2 as FQGNSA. V shed 5 bases and J shed 2 bases, with 15 bases lying between them. The CDR3 runs to 15 residues. CDR3 sequence: CASSPREWVQETQYF. The CDR3 DNA sequence: TGTGCCAGCAGCCCTCGGGAGTGGGTTCAAGAGACCCAGTACTTC.

This clonotype was counted a few times. The chain recombines TRBV7-8 with TRBJ2-1; TRBD2 matches at 8 bases. The V segment lost 8 bases and the J segment 7 bases; nucleotides outside the gene matches: 7. The CDR3 is made up of 13 amino acids. Germline V gene sequence: CDR1 SGHVS, CDR2 FQNEAQ. This CDR3 reads CASRRRGVNEQFF. The CDR3 DNA sequence: TGTGCCAGCCGACGGCGGGGGGTAAATGAGCAGTTCTTC.